A selection of T cell receptor beta chains follows, all from one sample in a study of CD8 T cells in ankylosing spondylitis. TCRdb independently ran MiXCR on the 5' RACE reads; one entry per CDR3 protein. The sample has approximately 550,000 distinct CDR3 sequences, about an eighth seen once. Input material: blood, either unsorted or a sorted T cell fraction (not recorded which). These receptors came from a male donor with ankylosing spondylitis. Each CDR3 is given with its conserved first and last residue. A D gene is named only where the DNA matches it firmly. Some rows mark clone size as missing; the rest say once, few, many or name a class of expanded clone.

cdr3_nt cdr3_aa j_call v_call d_call clone_size
TGTGCCAGCAGTTTATATAGGGGTATTGGAGTGAATTCACCCCTCCACTTT CASSLYRGIGVNSPLHF TRBJ1-6 TRBV27 . .
TGCGCCAGCAGCGCTAGCGGGTGGAGCACAGATACGCAGTATTTT CASSASGWSTDTQYF TRBJ2-3 TRBV5-1 TRBD2 many
TGTGCCAGCAGCCCCCCTAGCGGGAGAACCCCCTACAATGAGCAGTTCTTC CASSPPSGRTPYNEQFF TRBJ2-1 TRBV7-2 TRBD2 few
TGCAGTGCTGGGACTAGCGTCGAGCAGTTCTTC CSAGTSVEQFF TRBJ2-1 TRBV20-1 TRBD2 .
TGTGCCAGTAGTAGGCCCTCTGGGGCCAACGTCCTGACTTTC CASSRPSGANVLTF TRBJ2-6 TRBV19 . .
TGCAGTGCTACAGGGGGCGTCTACAATGAGCAGTTCTTC CSATGGVYNEQFF TRBJ2-1 TRBV20-1 TRBD1 .
TGTGCCAGCAGTTTAAAGCCGACAGACTTTAGGAGCTACACCTTC CASSLKPTDFRSYTF TRBJ1-2 TRBV27 . few
TGTGCCAGCAGCTTAAATCAGCAGGGGGCGCGGGGCTACACCTTC CASSLNQQGARGYTF TRBJ1-2 TRBV7-9 TRBD1 .
TGCGCCAGCAGCTTAGCAAGCGGGGGGTTCCGGAATGAGCAGTTCTTC CASSLASGGFRNEQFF TRBJ2-1 TRBV5-1 TRBD2 .
TGTGCCAGCAGTTCTGGGACAGGGGGCGCCGAGCAGTTCTTC CASSSGTGGAEQFF TRBJ2-1 TRBV12-3/TRBV12-4 TRBD1 many
TGTGCCAGCATTTTTAGCGGGAGTTTAGAAGAGACCCAGTACTTC CASIFSGSLEETQYF TRBJ2-5 TRBV2 TRBD2 .